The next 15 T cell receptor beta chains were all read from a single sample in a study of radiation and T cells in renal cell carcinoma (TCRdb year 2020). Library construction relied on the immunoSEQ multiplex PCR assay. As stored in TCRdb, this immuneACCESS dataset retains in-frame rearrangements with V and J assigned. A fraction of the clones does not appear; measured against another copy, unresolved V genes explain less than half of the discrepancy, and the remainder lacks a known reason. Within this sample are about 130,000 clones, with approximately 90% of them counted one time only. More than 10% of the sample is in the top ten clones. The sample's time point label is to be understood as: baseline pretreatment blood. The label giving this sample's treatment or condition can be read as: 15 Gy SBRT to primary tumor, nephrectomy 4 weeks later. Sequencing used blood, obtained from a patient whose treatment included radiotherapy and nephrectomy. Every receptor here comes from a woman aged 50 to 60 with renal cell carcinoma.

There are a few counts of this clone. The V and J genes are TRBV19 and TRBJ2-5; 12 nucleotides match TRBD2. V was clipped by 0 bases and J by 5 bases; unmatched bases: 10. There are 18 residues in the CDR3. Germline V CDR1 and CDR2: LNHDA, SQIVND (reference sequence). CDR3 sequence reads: CASSIDRTSGVVSETQYF. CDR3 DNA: TGTGCCAGTAGTATAGATCGGACTAGCGGGGTGGTTTCGGAGACCCAGTACTTC.

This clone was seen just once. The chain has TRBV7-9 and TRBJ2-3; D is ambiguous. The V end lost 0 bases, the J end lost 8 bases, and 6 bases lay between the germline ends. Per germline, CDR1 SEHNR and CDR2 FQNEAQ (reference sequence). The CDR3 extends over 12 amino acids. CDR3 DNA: TGTGCCAGCAGCTTAGCCCAGGCTACGCAGTATTTT. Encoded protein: CASSLAQATQYF. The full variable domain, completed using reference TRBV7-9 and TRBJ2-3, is DTGVSQNPRHKITKRGQNVTFRCDPISEHNRLYWYRQTLGQGPEFLTYFQNEAQLEKSRLLSDRFSAERPKGSFSTLEIQRTEQGDSAMYLCASSLAQATQYFGPGTRLTVL.

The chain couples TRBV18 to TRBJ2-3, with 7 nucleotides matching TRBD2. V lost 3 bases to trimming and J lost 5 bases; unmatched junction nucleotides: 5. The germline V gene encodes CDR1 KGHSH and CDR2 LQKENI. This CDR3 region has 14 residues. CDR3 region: CASSPQAGQDTQYF. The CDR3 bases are TGTGCCAGCTCACCGCAAGCGGGGCAAGATACGCAGTATTTT.

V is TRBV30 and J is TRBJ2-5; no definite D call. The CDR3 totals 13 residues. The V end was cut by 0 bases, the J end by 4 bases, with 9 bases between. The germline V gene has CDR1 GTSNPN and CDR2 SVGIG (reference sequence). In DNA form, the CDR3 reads TGTGCCTGGAGTGTACTGTGGGGAGAGACCCAGTACTTC. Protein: CAWSVLWGETQYF.

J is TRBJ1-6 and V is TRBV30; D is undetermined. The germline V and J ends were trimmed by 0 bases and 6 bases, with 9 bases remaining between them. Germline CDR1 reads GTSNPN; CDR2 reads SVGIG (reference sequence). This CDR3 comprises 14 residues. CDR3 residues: CAWSVMDPNSPLHF. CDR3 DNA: TGTGCCTGGAGTGTAATGGACCCTAATTCACCCCTCCACTTT.

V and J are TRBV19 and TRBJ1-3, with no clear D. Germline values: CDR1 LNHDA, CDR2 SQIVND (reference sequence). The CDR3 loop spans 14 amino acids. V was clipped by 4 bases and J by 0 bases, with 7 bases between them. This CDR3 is CASSTRSSGNTIYF. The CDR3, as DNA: TGTGCCAGTAGTACCAGGTCCTCTGGAAACACCATATATTTT.

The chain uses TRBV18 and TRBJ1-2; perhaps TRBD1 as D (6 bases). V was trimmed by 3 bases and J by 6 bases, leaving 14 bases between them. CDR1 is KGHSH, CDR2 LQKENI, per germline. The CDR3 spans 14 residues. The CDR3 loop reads CASSPEGGLHGYTF. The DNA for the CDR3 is TGTGCCAGCTCACCGGAAGGGGGGCTACATGGCTACACCTTC. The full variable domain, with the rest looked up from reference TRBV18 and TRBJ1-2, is NAGVMQNPRHLVRRRGQEARLRCSPMKGHSHVYWYRQLPEEGLKFMVYLQKENIIDESGMPKERFSAEFPKEGPSILRIQQVVRGDSAAYFCASSPEGGLHGYTFGSGTRLTVV.

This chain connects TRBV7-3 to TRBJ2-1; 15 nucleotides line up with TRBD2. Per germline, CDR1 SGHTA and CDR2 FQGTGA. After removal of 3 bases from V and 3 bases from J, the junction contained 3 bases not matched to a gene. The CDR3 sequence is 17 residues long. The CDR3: CASSLGLAGGLYNEQFF. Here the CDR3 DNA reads TGTGCCAGCAGCTTGGGACTAGCGGGGGGTCTCTACAATGAGCAGTTCTTC.

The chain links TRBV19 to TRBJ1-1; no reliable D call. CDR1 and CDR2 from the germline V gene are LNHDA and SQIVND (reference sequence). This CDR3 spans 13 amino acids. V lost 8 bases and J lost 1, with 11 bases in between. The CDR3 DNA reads TGTGCCAGTTTAGGACGGACGAACACTGAAGCTTTCTTT. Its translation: CASLGRTNTEAFF.

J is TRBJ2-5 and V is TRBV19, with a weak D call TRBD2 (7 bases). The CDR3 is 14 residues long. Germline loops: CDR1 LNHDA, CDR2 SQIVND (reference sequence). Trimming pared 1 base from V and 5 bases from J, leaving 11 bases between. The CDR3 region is CASSIVGGAETQYF. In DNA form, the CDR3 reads TGTGCCAGTAGTATAGTAGGGGGGGCGGAGACCCAGTACTTC. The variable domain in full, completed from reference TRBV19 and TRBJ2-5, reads DGGITQSPKYLFRKEGQNVTLSCEQNLNHDAMYWYRQDPGQGLRLIYYSQIVNDFQKGDIAEGYSVSREKKESFPLTVTSAQKNPTAFYLCASSIVGGAETQYFGPGTRLLVL.

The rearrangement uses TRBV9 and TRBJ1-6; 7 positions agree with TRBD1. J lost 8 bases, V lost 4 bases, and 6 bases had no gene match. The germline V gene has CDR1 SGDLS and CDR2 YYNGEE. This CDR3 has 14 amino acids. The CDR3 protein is CASSPTQGDSPLHF. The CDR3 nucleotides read TGTGCCAGCAGCCCAACTCAGGGGGATTCACCCCTCCACTTT.

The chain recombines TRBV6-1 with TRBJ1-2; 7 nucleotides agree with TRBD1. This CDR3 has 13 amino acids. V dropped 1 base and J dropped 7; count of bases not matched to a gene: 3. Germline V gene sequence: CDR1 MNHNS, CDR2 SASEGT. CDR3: CASSEGPGGGYTF. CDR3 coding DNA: TGTGCCAGCAGTGAAGGTCCAGGGGGTGGCTACACCTTC.

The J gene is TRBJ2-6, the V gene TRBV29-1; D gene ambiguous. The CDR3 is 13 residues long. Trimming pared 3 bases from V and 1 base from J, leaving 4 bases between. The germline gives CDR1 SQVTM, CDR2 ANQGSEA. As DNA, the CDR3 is TGCAGCGTTGAGCTATCTGGGGCCAACGTCCTGACTTTC. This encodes CSVELSGANVLTF. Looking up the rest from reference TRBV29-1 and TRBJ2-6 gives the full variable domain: SAVISQKPSRDICQRGTSLTIQCQVDSQVTMMFWYRQQPGQSLTLIATANQGSEATYESGFVIDKFPISRPNLTFSTLTVSNMSPEDSSIYLCSVELSGANVLTFGAGSRLTVL.

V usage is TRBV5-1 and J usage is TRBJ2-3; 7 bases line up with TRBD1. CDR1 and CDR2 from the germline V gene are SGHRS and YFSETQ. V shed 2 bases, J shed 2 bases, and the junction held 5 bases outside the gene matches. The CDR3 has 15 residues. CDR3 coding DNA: TGCGCCAGCAGCTTAGGAGACAGGGCCACAGATACGCAGTATTTT. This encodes CASSLGDRATDTQYF. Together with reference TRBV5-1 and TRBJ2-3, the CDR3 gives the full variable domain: KAGVTQTPRYLIKTRGQQVTLSCSPISGHRSVSWYQQTPGQGLQFLFEYFSETQRNKGNFPGRFSGRQFSNSRSEMNVSTLELGDSALYLCASSLGDRATDTQYFGPGTRLTVL.

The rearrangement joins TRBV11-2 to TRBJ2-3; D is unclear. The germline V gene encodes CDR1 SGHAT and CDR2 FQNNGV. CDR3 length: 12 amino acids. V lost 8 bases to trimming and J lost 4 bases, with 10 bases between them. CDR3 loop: CASRHGADTQYF. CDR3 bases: TGTGCCAGCCGACACGGTGCAGATACGCAGTATTTT.